This T cell receptor beta chain was recovered during a study of blood T cell repertoires in COVID-19. Study background: PBMCs, B-cell-depleted T cells, or T cells provided the cDNA or gDNA that made up the material.

Per the original methods: Using reference gene primer amplification, nucleated cell counts were estimated. The table came from immunoSEQ multiplex PCR; TCRdb's copy has only in-frame clones and leaves some out. Clone size and the V and J calls come from that table; the DNA yielded D and trimming. The repertoire holds some 150,000 clones, with about 80% as singletons. Trimming took off 3 bases at V and 15 bases at J, with 12 bases between the two ends. Germline V gene data show CDR1 as SNHLY and CDR2 as FYNNEI. This CDR3 comprises 11 residues. This sequence originates from a woman of 80 years or more with acute or convalescent COVID-19. Sequencing was performed on peripheral blood. The chain combines TRBV2 with TRBJ2-1; no firm D call. CDR3 DNA: TGTGCCAGCAGTGAGAGCCCGGCAGGGTTCTTC. It encodes CASSESPAGFF.